This T cell receptor beta chain was sequenced in a study of blood T cell repertoires in COVID-19. Methods used by the authors: Reference gene primer amplification gave estimated nucleated cell counts. Clones were read by immunoSEQ multiplex PCR, and TCRdb kept only the in-frame ones, dropping some. V and J calls and clone size are those listed in that table; D and trimming were worked out from the DNA. Of about 200,000 clones in the sample, roughly 84% are singletons; the top ten hold about 10%. This CDR3 comprises 16 residues. In germline, CDR1 is SGHKS, CDR2 YYEKEE (reference sequence). V was pared by 10 bases and J by 2 bases, with 14 bases of the junction left unmatched.

The chain uses TRBV5-5 and TRBJ2-1; 8 bases align to TRBD2. The sequence came from a man in his fifties with active or convalescent COVID-19. Sequenced input: peripheral blood. The CDR3 DNA reads TGTGCCTCCCCGCCCCCCCCGGGAGGGGCCTACAATGAGCAGTTCTTC. The encoded protein is CASPPPPGGAYNEQFF.